This T cell receptor (beta chain) was sequenced in a study of shared clonotypes between healthy human individuals. Concerning this clone: A far larger clone is off by one base, so a read error is likely.

TCRdb's table, derived via immunoSEQ multiplex PCR, lists solely in-frame clones and lacks some. The data hold about 450,000 clones, with around 75% observed a single time. The CDR3 has 15 amino acids. Germline loops: CDR1 SGHAT, CDR2 FQDESV (reference sequence). This chain joins TRBV11-1 and TRBJ2-1; D unresolved. Sequenced material: PBMCs. The clonotype originates from a woman in her 40s in good health. Some clones in this sample may be carry-over from other donors' samples. The CDR3 is CASSLVPEAYNEQLF. In DNA form, the CDR3 reads TGTGCCAGCAGCTTAGTTCCAGAGGCCTACAATGAGCAGCTCTTC.